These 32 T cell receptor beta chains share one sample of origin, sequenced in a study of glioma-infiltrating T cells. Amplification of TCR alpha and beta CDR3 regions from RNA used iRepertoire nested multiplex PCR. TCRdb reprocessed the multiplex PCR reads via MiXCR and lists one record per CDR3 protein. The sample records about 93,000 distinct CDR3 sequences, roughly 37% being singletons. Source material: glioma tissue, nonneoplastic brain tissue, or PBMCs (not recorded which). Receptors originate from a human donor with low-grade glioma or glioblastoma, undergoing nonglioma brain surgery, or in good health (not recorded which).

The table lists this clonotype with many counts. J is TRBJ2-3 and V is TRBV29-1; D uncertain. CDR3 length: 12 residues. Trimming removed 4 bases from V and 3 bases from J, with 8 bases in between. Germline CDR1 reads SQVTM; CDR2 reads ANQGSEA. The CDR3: CSVVLGTDTQYF. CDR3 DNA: TGCAGCGTTGTTTTAGGAACAGATACGCAGTATTTT.

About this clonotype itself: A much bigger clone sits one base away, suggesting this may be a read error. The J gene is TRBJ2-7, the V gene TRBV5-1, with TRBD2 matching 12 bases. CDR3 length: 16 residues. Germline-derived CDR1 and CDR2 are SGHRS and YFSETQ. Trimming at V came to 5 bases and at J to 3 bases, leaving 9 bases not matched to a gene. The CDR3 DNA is TGCGCCAGCAGAGGAACGACTAGCGGGAGTAACTACGAGCAGTACTTC. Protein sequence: CASRGTTSGSNYEQYF.

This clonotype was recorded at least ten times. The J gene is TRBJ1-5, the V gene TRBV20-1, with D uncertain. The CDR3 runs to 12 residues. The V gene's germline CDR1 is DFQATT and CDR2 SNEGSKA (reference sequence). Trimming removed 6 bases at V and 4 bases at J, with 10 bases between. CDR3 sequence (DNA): TGCAGTGCAAACTACAAGAATCAGCCCCAGCATTTT. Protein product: CSANYKNQPQHF.

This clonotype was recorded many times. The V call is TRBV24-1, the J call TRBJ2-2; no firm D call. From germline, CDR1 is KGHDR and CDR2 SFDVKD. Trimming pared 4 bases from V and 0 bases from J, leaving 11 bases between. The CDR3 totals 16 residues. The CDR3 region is CATSDPGATNTGELFF. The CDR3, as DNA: TGTGCCACCAGTGACCCCGGTGCCACGAACACCGGGGAGCTGTTTTTT.

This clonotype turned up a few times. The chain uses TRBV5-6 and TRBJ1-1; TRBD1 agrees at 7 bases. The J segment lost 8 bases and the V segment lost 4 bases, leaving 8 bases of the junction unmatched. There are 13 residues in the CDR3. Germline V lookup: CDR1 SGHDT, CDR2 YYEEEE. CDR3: CASSNRGLAEAFF. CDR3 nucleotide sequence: TGTGCCAGCAGCAACAGGGGACTGGCAGAAGCTTTCTTT.

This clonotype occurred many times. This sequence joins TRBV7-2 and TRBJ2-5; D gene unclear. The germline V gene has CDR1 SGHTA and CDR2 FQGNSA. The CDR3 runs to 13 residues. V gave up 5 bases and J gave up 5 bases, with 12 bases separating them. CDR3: CASSASTWETQYF. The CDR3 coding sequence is TGTGCCAGCAGCGCCAGTACTTGGGAGACCCAGTACTTC.

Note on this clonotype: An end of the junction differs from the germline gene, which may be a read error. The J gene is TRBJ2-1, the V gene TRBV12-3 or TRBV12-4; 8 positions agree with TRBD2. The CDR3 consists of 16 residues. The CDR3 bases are TGTGCCAGCAGTTTAAGTAGTAGCGGGGATTACAATAAGCAGTTCTTC. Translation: CASSLSSSGDYNKQFF.

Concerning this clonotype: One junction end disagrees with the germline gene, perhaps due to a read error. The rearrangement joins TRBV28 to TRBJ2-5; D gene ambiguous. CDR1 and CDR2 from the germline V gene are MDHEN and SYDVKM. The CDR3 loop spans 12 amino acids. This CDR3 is CASNEKAGVANF. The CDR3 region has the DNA TGTGCCAGCAATGAAAAGGCCGGTGTTGCGAACTTC.

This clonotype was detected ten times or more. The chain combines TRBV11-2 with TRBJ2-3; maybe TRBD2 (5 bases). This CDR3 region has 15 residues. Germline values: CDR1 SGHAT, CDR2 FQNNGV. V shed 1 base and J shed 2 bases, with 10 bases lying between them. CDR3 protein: CASSLGASPTDTQYF. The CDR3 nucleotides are TGTGCCAGCAGCTTAGGTGCTAGCCCCACAGATACGCAGTATTTT.

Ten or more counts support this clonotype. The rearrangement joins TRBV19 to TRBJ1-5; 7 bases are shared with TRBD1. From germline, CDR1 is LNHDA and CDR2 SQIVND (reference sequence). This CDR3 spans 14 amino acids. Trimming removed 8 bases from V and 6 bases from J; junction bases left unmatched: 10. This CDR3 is CASGLTGTAQPQHF. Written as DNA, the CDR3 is TGTGCCAGTGGATTGACAGGGACGGCTCAGCCCCAGCATTTT. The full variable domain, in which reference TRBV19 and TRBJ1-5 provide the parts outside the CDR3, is DGGITQSPKYLFRKEGQNVTLSCEQNLNHDAMYWYRQDPGQGLRLIYYSQIVNDFQKGDIAEGYSVSREKKESFPLTVTSAQKNPTAFYLCASGLTGTAQPQHFGDGTRLSIL.

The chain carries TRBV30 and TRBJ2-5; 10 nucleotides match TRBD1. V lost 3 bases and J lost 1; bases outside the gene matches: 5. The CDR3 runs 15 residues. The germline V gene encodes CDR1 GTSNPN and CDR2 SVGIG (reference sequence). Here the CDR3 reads CAWSQRTGGQETQYF. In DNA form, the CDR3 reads TGTGCCTGGAGCCAAAGGACAGGGGGCCAAGAGACCCAGTACTTC. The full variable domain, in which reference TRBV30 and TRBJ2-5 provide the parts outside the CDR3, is SQTIHQWPATLVQPVGSPLSLECTVEGTSNPNLYWYRQAAGRGLQLLFYSVGIGQISSEVPQNLSASRPQDRQFILSSKKLLLSDSGFYLCAWSQRTGGQETQYFGPGTRLLVL.

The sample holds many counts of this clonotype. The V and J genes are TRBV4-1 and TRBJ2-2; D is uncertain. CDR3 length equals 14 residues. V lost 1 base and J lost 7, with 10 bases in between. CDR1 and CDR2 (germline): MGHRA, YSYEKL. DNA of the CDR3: TGCGCCAGCAGCCAAGTTCACAGTTTCGGGGAGCTGTTTTTT. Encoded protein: CASSQVHSFGELFF.

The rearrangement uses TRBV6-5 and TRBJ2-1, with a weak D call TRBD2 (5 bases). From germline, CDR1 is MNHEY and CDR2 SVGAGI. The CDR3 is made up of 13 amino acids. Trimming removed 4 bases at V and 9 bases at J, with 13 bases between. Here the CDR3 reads CASSFGIEGEQFF. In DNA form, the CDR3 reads TGTGCCAGCAGTTTTGGGATAGAGGGTGAGCAGTTCTTC.

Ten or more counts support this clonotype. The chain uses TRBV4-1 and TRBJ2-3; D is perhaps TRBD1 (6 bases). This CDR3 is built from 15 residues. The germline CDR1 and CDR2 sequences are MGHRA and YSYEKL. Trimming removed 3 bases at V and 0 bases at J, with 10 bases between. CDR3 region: CASSQTGFSTDTQYF. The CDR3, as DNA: TGCGCCAGCAGCCAGACAGGATTTAGCACAGATACGCAGTATTTT.

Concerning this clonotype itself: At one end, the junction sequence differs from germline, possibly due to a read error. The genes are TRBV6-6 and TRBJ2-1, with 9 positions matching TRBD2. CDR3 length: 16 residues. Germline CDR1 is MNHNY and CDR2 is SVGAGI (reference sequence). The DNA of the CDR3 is TGTGCCAGCAGTTACTGGCTGGCGGGAGGGGGGAATGAGCAGTCCTTC. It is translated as CASSYWLAGGGNEQSF.

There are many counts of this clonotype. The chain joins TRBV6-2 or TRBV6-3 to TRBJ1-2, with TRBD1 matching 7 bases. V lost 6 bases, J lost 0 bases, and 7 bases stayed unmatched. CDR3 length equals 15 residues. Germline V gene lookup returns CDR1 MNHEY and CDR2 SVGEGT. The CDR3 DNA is TGTGCCAGCAGGATCGACAGGGCATCTAACTATGGCTACACCTTC. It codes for CASRIDRASNYGYTF.

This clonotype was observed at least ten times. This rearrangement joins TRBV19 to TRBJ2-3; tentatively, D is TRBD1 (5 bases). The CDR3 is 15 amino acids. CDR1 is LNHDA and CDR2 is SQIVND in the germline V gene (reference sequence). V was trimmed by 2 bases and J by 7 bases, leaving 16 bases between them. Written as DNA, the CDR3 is TGTGCCAGTAGTATATCCCCACAAGGGGTCCATACGCAGTATTTT. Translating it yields CASSISPQGVHTQYF.

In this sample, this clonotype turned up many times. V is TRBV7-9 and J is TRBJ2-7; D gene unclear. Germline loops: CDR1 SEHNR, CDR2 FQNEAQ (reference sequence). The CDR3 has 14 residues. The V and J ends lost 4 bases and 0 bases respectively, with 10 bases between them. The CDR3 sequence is CASSSGISSYEQYF. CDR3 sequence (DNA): TGTGCCAGCAGCTCAGGTATTAGCTCCTACGAGCAGTACTTC.

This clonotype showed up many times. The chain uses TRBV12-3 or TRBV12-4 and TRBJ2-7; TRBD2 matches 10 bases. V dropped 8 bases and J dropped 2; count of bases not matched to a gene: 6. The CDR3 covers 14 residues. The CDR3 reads CASRLAGTTYEQYF. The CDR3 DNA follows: TGTGCCAGCCGACTAGCGGGTACGACCTACGAGCAGTACTTC.

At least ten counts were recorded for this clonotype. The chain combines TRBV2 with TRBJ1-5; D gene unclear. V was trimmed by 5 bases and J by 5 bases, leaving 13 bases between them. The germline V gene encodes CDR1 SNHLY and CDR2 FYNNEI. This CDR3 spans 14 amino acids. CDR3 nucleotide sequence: TGTGCCAGCAGTCCCAGCAGGCTGGATCAGCCCCAGCATTTT. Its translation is CASSPSRLDQPQHF.

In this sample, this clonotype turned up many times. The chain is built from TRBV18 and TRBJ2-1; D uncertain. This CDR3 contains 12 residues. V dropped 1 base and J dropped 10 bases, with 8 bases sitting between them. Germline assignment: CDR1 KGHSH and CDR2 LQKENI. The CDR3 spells CASSPLHQEQFF. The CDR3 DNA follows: TGTGCCAGCTCACCACTTCATCAGGAGCAGTTCTTC.

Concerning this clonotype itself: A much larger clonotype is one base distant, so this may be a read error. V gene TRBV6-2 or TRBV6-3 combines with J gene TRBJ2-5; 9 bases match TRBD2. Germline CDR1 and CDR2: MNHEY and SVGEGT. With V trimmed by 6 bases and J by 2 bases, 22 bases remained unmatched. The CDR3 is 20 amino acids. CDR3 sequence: CASSKMGFSGGGGRQETQYF. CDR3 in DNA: TGTGCCAGCAGCAAAATGGGATTTAGCGGCGGGGGGGGACGTCAAGAGACCCAGTACTTC.

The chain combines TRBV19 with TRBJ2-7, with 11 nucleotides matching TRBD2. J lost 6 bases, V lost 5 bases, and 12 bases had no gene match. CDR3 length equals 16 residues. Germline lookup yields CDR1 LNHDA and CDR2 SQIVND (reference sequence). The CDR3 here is CASSPPSLAGAFEQYF. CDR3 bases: TGTGCCAGTAGTCCACCTTCACTAGCGGGAGCTTTCGAGCAGTACTTC.

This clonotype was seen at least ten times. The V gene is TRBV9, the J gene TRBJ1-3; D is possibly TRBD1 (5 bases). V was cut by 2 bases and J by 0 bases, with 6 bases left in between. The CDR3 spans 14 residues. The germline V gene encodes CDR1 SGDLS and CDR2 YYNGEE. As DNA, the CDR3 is TGTGCCAGCAGCGTGACAGACTCTGGAAACACCATATATTTT. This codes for CASSVTDSGNTIYF.

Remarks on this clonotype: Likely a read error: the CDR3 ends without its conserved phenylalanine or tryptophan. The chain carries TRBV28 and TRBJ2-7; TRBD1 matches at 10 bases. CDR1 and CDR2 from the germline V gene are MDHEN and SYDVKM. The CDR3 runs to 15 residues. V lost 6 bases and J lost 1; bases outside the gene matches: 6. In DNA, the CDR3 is TGTGCCAGCAGCTCCTGGGGACAGGGGTCCTACGAGCAGTACCTC. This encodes CASSSWGQGSYEQYL.

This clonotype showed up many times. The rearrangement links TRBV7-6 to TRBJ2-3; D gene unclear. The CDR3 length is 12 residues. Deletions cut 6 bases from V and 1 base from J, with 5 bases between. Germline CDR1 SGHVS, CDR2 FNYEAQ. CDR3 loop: CASSLGTDTQYF. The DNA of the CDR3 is TGTGCCAGCAGTTTGGGCACAGATACGCAGTATTTT.

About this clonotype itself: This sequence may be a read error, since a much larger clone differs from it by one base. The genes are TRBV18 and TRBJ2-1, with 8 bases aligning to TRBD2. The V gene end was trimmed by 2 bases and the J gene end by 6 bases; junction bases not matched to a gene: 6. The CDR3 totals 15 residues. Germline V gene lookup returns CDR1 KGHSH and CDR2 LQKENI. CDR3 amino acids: CASSPGGGLCNEQFF. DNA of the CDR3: TGTGCCAGCTCACCAGGCGGGGGGCTCTGCAATGAGCAGTTCTTC.

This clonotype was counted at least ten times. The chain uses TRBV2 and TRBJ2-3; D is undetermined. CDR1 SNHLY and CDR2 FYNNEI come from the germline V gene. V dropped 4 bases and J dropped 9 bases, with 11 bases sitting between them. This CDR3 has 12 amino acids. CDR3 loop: CASSVDVGTQYF. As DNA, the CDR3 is TGTGCCAGCAGTGTTGATGTAGGGACGCAGTATTTT.

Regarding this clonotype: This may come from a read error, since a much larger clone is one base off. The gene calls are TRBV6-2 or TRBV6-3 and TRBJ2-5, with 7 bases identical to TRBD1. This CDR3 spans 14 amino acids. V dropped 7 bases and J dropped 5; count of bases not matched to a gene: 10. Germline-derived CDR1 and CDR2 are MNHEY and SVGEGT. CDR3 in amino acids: CASNRGRGTETQYF. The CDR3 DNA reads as TGTGCCAGCAACCGGGGCAGGGGGACGGAGACCCAGTACTTC.

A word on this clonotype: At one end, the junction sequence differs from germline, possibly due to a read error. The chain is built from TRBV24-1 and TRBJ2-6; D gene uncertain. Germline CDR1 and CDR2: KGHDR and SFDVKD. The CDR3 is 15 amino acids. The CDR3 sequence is CASSMIKSGANVLTF. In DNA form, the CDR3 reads TGCGCCAGCAGTATGATTAAATCTGGGGCCAACGTCCTGACTTTC.

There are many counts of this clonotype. Written as DNA, the CDR3 is TGCGCCAGCAGCTTGGTAACAGGGACCCCTAGCTACAATGAGCAGTTCTTC. Its protein product is CASSLVTGTPSYNEQFF. The rearrangement links TRBV5-1 to TRBJ2-1, with D possibly being TRBD1 (6 bases). The CDR3 is 17 residues long. The V gene's germline CDR1 is SGHRS and CDR2 YFSETQ. Trimming took 0 bases from V and 3 from J, leaving 16 bases between them.

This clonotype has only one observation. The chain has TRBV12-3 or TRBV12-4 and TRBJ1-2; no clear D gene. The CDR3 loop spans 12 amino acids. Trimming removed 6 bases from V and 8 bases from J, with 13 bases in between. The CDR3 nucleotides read TGTGCCAGCAGCCCTCCTCATGCCGGCTACACCTTC. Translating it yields CASSPPHAGYTF.